This entry lists 30 T cell receptor beta chains sequenced from one sample in a study of shared clonotypes between healthy human individuals. Sequencing used immunoSEQ multiplex PCR; TCRdb keeps in-frame clones, though not all of them. The profile shows about 2 million clones, 85% to 95% of them singletons. Sequences were obtained from naive CD4+ T cells sorted from blood. The subset: CD45RA+ positively selected. The origin of the receptors is a man aged 18-30 years in good health.

The chain recombines TRBV6-5 with TRBJ1-2; 9 nucleotides match TRBD1. J lost 8 bases, V lost 5 bases, and 9 bases had no gene match. This CDR3 has 14 amino acids. The germline gives CDR1 MNHEY, CDR2 SVGAGI. The CDR3 sequence: CASSTGTGLYGYTF. The CDR3 nucleotides are TGTGCCAGCAGTACCGGGACAGGGCTCTACGGCTACACCTTC.

This rearrangement joins TRBV6-1 to TRBJ2-3, with 7 bases that match TRBD1. The CDR3 is made up of 15 amino acids. The V and J ends lost 5 bases and 0 bases, in that order; junction bases with no gene match: 5. Germline CDR1 is MNHNS and CDR2 is SASEGT. The DNA for the CDR3 is TGTGCCAGCAGTTCCCCGGGACAGAGCACAGATACGCAGTATTTT. Amino acids: CASSSPGQSTDTQYF.

The chain recombines TRBV6-5 with TRBJ2-7, with TRBD1 matching over 8 bases. Germline assignment: CDR1 MNHEY and CDR2 SVGAGI. The CDR3 extends over 15 amino acids. Trimming took 6 bases from V and 5 from J; bases not matched to a gene: 12. The CDR3 DNA follows: TGTGCCAGCAGCCCCTGGGGACAGGTGTCCCACGAGCAGTACTTC. Protein: CASSPWGQVSHEQYF.

V and J are TRBV30 and TRBJ2-1; maybe TRBD1 (6 bases). Trimming took off 3 bases at V and 0 bases at J, with 24 bases between the two ends. Looked up from germline, CDR1 is GTSNPN and CDR2 is SVGIG (reference sequence). The CDR3 is 19 residues long. The CDR3 loop reads CAWRGRTGTELSSYNEQFF. CDR3 sequence (DNA): TGTGCCTGGAGGGGGAGAACAGGGACCGAACTCAGCTCCTACAATGAGCAGTTCTTC.

This chain connects TRBV27 to TRBJ2-7; 9 nucleotides line up with TRBD2. This CDR3 has 15 amino acids. Trimming cost V 7 bases and J 3 bases; bases outside gene matches: 10. Germline V gives CDR1 MNHEY, CDR2 SMNVEV (reference sequence). CDR3 residues: CASTRWAGGIYEQYF. CDR3 nucleotides: TGTGCCAGCACCCGGTGGGCGGGGGGGATCTACGAGCAGTACTTC.

A single count supports this clone. The V call is TRBV5-1, the J call TRBJ2-6, with no clear D. The CDR3 totals 14 residues. V lost 4 bases and J lost 1, with 6 bases in between. Looked up from germline, CDR1 is SGHRS and CDR2 is YFSETQ. The CDR3 DNA reads TGCGCCAGCAGCACCCAATCTGGGGCCAACGTCCTGACTTTC. Protein sequence: CASSTQSGANVLTF.

The chain links TRBV20-1 to TRBJ2-7, with D unresolved. The CDR3 runs to 11 residues. Germline V gene sequence: CDR1 DFQATT, CDR2 SNEGSKA (reference sequence). Trimming removed 5 bases from V and 6 bases from J, with 11 bases in between. For the CDR3, the DNA is TGCAGTGCTTTAAGCATGCCCGAGCAGTACTTC. This sequence encodes CSALSMPEQYF.

The chain is built from TRBV30 and TRBJ1-6; 12 bases map to TRBD1. J gave up 9 bases and V 1 base, and 13 bases lay outside the gene matches. CDR3 length: 18 amino acids. Germline V gene lookup returns CDR1 GTSNPN and CDR2 SVGIG (reference sequence). The CDR3 DNA follows: TGTGCCTGGAGTGACAGACCGGGACAGGGGGCGCGGGTTTCACCCCTCCACTTT. This gives the protein CAWSDRPGQGARVSPLHF.

This sequence joins TRBV28 and TRBJ2-1, with TRBD2 matching 10 bases. The CDR3 is 17 amino acids. Per the germline V gene, CDR1 is MDHEN and CDR2 is SYDVKM. After removal of 2 bases from V and 7 bases from J, the junction contained 11 bases not matched to a gene. The CDR3 DNA follows: TGTGCCAGCAGTTTAGAACGTGGAGCGGGGGGGAGGAATGAGCAGTTCTTC. Translation gives CASSLERGAGGRNEQFF.

Note on this clone: Other DNA sequences in the same sample also yield this CDR3. The chain links TRBV19 to TRBJ1-6; TRBD1 matches 8 bases. The CDR3 loop spans 14 amino acids. J gave up 4 bases and V 6 bases, and 2 bases lay outside the gene matches. Per the germline V gene, CDR1 is LNHDA and CDR2 is SQIVND (reference sequence). CDR3 amino acids: CASSGQGYNSPLHF. DNA for the CDR3: TGTGCCAGTAGCGGACAGGGATATAATTCACCCCTCCACTTT.

As for this clone: This CDR3 is also generated by other DNA sequences in the sample. V gene TRBV6-5 combines with J gene TRBJ1-5; 8 bases line up with TRBD1. This CDR3 is built from 13 residues. Germline CDR1 reads MNHEY; CDR2 reads SVGAGI. The J segment lost 7 bases and the V segment lost 5 bases, leaving 4 bases of the junction unmatched. Written as DNA, the CDR3 is TGTGCCAGCAGTCCAGACAGGGGCCAGCCCCAGCATTTT. It is translated as CASSPDRGQPQHF.

This clone was picked up one time. The chain uses TRBV27 and TRBJ2-7; D is perhaps TRBD2 (6 bases). This CDR3 region has 15 residues. CDR1 and CDR2 (germline): MNHEY, SMNVEV (reference sequence). V lost 6 bases, J lost 2 bases, and 17 bases lay in between. The CDR3 reads CASSSKGTATYEQYF. The DNA for the CDR3 is TGTGCCAGCAGCTCGAAAGGGACTGCCACCTACGAGCAGTACTTC.

As concerns this clone: The sample has other DNA sequences that encode this CDR3 too. V gene TRBV7-2 combines with J gene TRBJ2-7; D is ambiguous. Per the germline V gene, CDR1 is SGHTA and CDR2 is FQGNSA. The V end lost 1 base, the J end lost 4 bases, and 5 bases lay between the germline ends. The CDR3 is 12 residues long. CDR3 protein: CASSLERYEQYF. The CDR3 coding sequence is TGTGCCAGCAGCTTAGAACGGTACGAGCAGTACTTC.

As regards this clone: Other DNA sequences in this specimen translate into the identical CDR3. The J gene is TRBJ2-3, the V gene TRBV28; a weak D match, TRBD2 (6 bases). Trimming shortened V by 2 bases and J by 2 bases, and 8 bases separated the two germline ends. The CDR3 has 14 residues. In germline, CDR1 is MDHEN, CDR2 SYDVKM. CDR3 sequence (DNA): TGTGCCAGCAGTTTAGGCGGGACCACAGATACGCAGTATTTT. Residues: CASSLGGTTDTQYF. The entire variable domain, with the rest obtained from reference TRBV28 and TRBJ2-3, is as follows: DVKVTQSSRYLVKRTGEKVFLECVQDMDHENMFWYRQDPGLGLRLIYFSYDVKMKEKGDIPEGYSVSREKKERFSLILESASTNQTSMYLCASSLGGTTDTQYFGPGTRLTVL.

The V call is TRBV19, the J call TRBJ2-1; D may be TRBD2 (6 bases). The CDR3 spans 15 residues. From germline, CDR1 is LNHDA and CDR2 SQIVND (reference sequence). V shed 4 bases and J shed 5 bases, with 15 bases lying between them. CDR3 bases: TGTGCCAGTAGTAGAAATCTAGCGACCAACAATGAGCAGTTCTTC. Translating it yields CASSRNLATNNEQFF. The variable domain in full, with the rest retrieved from reference TRBV19 and TRBJ2-1, is DGGITQSPKYLFRKEGQNVTLSCEQNLNHDAMYWYRQDPGQGLRLIYYSQIVNDFQKGDIAEGYSVSREKKESFPLTVTSAQKNPTAFYLCASSRNLATNNEQFFGPGTRLTVL.

The chain is built from TRBV7-2 and TRBJ2-7; 10 bases are shared with TRBD2. The CDR3 contains 18 residues. V lost 0 bases and J lost 0; bases outside the gene matches: 8. Per the germline V gene, CDR1 is SGHTA and CDR2 is FQGNSA. The CDR3 nucleotides are TGTGCCAGCAGCTTAGCAAGGGGACTAGCGTCGAGCTCCTACGAGCAGTACTTC. Its translation is CASSLARGLASSSYEQYF.

With regard to this clone: The identical CDR3 is also encoded by other nucleotide sequences in the sample. The chain recombines TRBV7-9 with TRBJ2-3; tentatively, D is TRBD2 (6 bases). This CDR3 is built from 15 residues. The V end was cut by 2 bases, the J end by 0 bases, with 9 bases between. Germline V lookup: CDR1 SEHNR, CDR2 FQNEAQ (reference sequence). Here the CDR3 DNA reads TGTGCCAGCAGCTTATTGGCGGGGAGCACAGATACGCAGTATTTT. Translation: CASSLLAGSTDTQYF. The variable domain in full, completed from reference TRBV7-9 and TRBJ2-3, reads DTGVSQNPRHKITKRGQNVTFRCDPISEHNRLYWYRQTLGQGPEFLTYFQNEAQLEKSRLLSDRFSAERPKGSFSTLEIQRTEQGDSAMYLCASSLLAGSTDTQYFGPGTRLTVL.

A word on this clone: Other DNA sequences in the same sample also yield this CDR3. This chain links TRBV18 with TRBJ1-2; 7 nucleotides line up with TRBD1. This CDR3 contains 13 residues. The J segment lost 5 bases and the V segment lost 3 bases, leaving 3 bases of the junction unmatched. Germline CDR1 reads KGHSH; CDR2 reads LQKENI. The CDR3, as DNA: TGTGCCAGCTCACCTGACAGGGATTATGGCTACACCTTC. Protein product: CASSPDRDYGYTF.

Note on this clone: The sample contains more than one DNA sequence encoding this CDR3. V and J are TRBV5-1 and TRBJ2-1; 7 bases agree with TRBD2. Germline V CDR1 and CDR2: SGHRS, YFSETQ. J gave up 0 bases and V 5 bases, and 5 bases lay outside the gene matches. CDR3 length equals 15 residues. CDR3 sequence reads: CASSGSGTSYNEQFF. The CDR3 coding sequence is TGCGCCAGCAGTGGAAGCGGGACCTCCTACAATGAGCAGTTCTTC. The entire variable domain, with the rest obtained from reference TRBV5-1 and TRBJ2-1, is as follows: KAGVTQTPRYLIKTRGQQVTLSCSPISGHRSVSWYQQTPGQGLQFLFEYFSETQRNKGNFPGRFSGRQFSNSRSEMNVSTLELGDSALYLCASSGSGTSYNEQFFGPGTRLTVL.

The rearrangement links TRBV7-2 to TRBJ2-7, with a tentative D call TRBD2 (5 bases). The CDR3 covers 13 residues. Looked up from germline, CDR1 is SGHTA and CDR2 is FQGNSA. V gave up 6 bases and J gave up 4 bases, with 13 bases separating them. The CDR3 sequence is CASSPFEGYEQYF. Here the CDR3 DNA reads TGTGCCAGCAGTCCCTTCGAGGGATACGAGCAGTACTTC.

The V gene is TRBV7-3, the J gene TRBJ1-4; D gene uncertain. The CDR3 sequence is 14 residues long. V was pared by 5 bases and J by 7 bases, with 14 bases between. Germline lookup yields CDR1 SGHTA and CDR2 FQGTGA. CDR3: CASSPVRGSEKLFF. For the CDR3, the DNA is TGTGCCAGCAGCCCAGTTCGGGGTAGTGAAAAACTGTTTTTT. Full variable domain (missing parts from reference TRBV7-3 and TRBJ1-4): GAGVSQTPSNKVTEKGKYVELRCDPISGHTALYWYRQSLGQGPEFLIYFQGTGAADDSGLPNDRFFAVRPEGSVSTLKIQRTERGDSAVYLCASSPVRGSEKLFFGSGTQLSVL.

The V gene is TRBV27, the J gene TRBJ2-7, with D maybe TRBD2 (5 bases). The CDR3 consists of 14 residues. V was clipped by 6 bases and J by 2 bases, with 14 bases between them. CDR1 and CDR2 from the germline V gene are MNHEY and SMNVEV (reference sequence). The CDR3 region has the DNA TGTGCCAGCAGGCGGGCGGAAAGCCCCTACGAGCAGTACTTC. This codes for CASRRAESPYEQYF.

This clone was found once. The chain has TRBV10-1 and TRBJ2-2; TRBD2 aligns across 7 bases. After removal of 8 bases from V and 4 bases from J, the junction contained 10 bases not matched to a gene. The CDR3 runs 15 residues. From germline, CDR1 is WNHNN and CDR2 SYGVQD (reference sequence). CDR3 loop: CASRSGTAGTGELFF. In nucleotides, the CDR3 is TGCGCCAGCCGGAGCGGGACGGCAGGCACCGGGGAGCTGTTTTTT.

V and J are TRBV6-1 and TRBJ2-1; maybe TRBD2 (6 bases). The ends were cut back, 8 bases at V and 2 bases at J, with 7 bases in the middle. Germline lookup yields CDR1 MNHNS and CDR2 SASEGT. This CDR3 region has 12 residues. CDR3 sequence reads: CASGGTYNEQFF. CDR3 sequence (DNA): TGTGCCAGCGGGGGGACCTACAATGAGCAGTTCTTC.

About this clone itself: The same CDR3 is also encoded by other DNA sequences in this sample. This CDR3 is CASSLNRRTEAFF. CDR3 coding DNA: TGTGCCAGCAGTTTAAACAGGCGGACTGAAGCTTTCTTT. The chain combines TRBV6-5 with TRBJ1-1, with a weak D call TRBD1 (5 bases). CDR1 and CDR2 (germline): MNHEY, SVGAGI. V lost 4 bases, J lost 5 bases, and 11 bases lay in between. This CDR3 is built from 13 residues.

J is TRBJ1-5 and V is TRBV30; D is possibly TRBD1 (6 bases). Germline V lookup: CDR1 GTSNPN, CDR2 SVGIG (reference sequence). The V gene lost 2 bases and the J gene lost 5 bases, with 13 bases spanning the gap. The CDR3 totals 14 residues. The CDR3 loop reads CAWSTGTLDQPQHF. The CDR3 region has the DNA TGTGCCTGGAGTACTGGGACATTGGATCAGCCCCAGCATTTT.

The chain joins TRBV2 to TRBJ1-1, with D maybe TRBD1 (5 bases). CDR3 length: 12 residues. Deletions cut 8 bases from V and 6 bases from J, with 13 bases between. Germline V gene sequence: CDR1 SNHLY, CDR2 FYNNEI. The CDR3 DNA reads as TGTGCCAGCTTGGGGGACGTAGCTGAAGCTTTCTTT. This codes for CASLGDVAEAFF.

This chain uses TRBV25-1 with TRBJ1-1; D remains unclear. The length of the CDR3 is 12 residues. V was shortened by 7 bases and J by 5 bases, with 11 bases between the two germline ends. Per the germline V gene, CDR1 is MGHDK and CDR2 is SYGVNS. CDR3 coding DNA: TGTGCCAGCATATGGGTCGCGACTGAAGCTTTCTTT. This translates into CASIWVATEAFF. Based on the CDR3 plus reference TRBV25-1 and TRBJ1-1, the full variable domain is EADIYQTPRYLVIGTGKKITLECSQTMGHDKMYWYQQDPGMELHLIHYSYGVNSTEKGDLSSESTVSRIRTEHFPLTLESARPSHTSQYLCASIWVATEAFFGQGTRLTVV.

Notes on this clone: Distinct nucleotide sequences in the sample also encode this CDR3. The genes are TRBV5-1 and TRBJ1-1; D gene ambiguous. CDR1 is SGHRS and CDR2 is YFSETQ in the germline V gene. The CDR3 totals 13 residues. Trimming took 4 bases from V and 0 from J, leaving 7 bases between them. The CDR3 loop is CASSRDMNTEAFF. In DNA form, the CDR3 reads TGCGCCAGCAGCAGAGATATGAACACTGAAGCTTTCTTT.

This clone has just one count. The V gene is TRBV28, the J gene TRBJ2-1; 11 bases match TRBD1. The CDR3 spans 15 residues. Germline V gives CDR1 MDHEN, CDR2 SYDVKM. The junction had 4 bases not matched to a gene; V was cut back by 6 bases and J by 3 bases. The CDR3 loop is CASSTGTGGYNEQFF. In DNA form, the CDR3 reads TGTGCCAGCAGCACCGGGACAGGGGGCTACAATGAGCAGTTCTTC. Based on the CDR3 plus reference TRBV28 and TRBJ2-1, the full variable domain is DVKVTQSSRYLVKRTGEKVFLECVQDMDHENMFWYRQDPGLGLRLIYFSYDVKMKEKGDIPEGYSVSREKKERFSLILESASTNQTSMYLCASSTGTGGYNEQFFGPGTRLTVL.